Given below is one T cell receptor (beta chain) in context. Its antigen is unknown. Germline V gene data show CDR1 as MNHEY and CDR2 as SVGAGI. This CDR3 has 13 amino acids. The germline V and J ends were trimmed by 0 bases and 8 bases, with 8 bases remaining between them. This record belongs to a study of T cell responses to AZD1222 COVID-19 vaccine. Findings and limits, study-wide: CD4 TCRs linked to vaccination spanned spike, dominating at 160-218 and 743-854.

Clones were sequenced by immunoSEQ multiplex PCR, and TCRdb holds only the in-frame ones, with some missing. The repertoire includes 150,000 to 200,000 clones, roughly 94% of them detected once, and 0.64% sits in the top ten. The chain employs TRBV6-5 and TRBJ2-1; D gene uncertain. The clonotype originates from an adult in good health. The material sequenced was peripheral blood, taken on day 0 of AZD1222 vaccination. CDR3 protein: CASSYSRTHEQFF. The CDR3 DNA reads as TGTGCCAGCAGTTACTCAAGGACCCATGAGCAGTTCTTC.